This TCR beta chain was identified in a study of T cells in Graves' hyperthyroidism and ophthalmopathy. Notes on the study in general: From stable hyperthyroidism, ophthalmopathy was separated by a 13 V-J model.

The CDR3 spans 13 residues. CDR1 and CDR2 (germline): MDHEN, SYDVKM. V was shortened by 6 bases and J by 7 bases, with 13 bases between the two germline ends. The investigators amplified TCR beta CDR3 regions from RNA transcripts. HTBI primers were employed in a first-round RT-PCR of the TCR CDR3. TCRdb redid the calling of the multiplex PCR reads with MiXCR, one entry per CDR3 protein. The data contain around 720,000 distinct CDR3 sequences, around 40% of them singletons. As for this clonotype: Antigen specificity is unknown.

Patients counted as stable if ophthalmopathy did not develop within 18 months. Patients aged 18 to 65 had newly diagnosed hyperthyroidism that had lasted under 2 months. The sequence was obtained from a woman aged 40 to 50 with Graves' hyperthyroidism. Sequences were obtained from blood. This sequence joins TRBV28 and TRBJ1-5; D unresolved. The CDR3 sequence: CASREEQRQPQHF. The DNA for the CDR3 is TGTGCCAGCAGAGAAGAACAGCGCCAGCCCCAGCATTTT.